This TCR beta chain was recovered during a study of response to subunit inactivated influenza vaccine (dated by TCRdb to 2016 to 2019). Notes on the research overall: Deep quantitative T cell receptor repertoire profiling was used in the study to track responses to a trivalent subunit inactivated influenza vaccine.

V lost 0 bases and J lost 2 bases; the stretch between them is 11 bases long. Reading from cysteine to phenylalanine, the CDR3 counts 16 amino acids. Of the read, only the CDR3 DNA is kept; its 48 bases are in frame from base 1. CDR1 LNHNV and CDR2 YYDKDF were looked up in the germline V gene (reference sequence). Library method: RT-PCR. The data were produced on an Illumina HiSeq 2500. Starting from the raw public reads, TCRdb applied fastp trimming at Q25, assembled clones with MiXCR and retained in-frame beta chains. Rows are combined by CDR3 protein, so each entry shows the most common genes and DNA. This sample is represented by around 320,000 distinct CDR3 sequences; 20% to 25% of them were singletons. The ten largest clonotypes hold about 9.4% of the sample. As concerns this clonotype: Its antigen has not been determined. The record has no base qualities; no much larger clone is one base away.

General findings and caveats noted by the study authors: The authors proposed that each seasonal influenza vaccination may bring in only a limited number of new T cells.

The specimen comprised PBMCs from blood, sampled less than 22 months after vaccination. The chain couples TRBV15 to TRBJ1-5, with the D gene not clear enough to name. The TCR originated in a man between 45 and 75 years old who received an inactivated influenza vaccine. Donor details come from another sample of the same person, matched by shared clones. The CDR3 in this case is CATSRDWRFGNQPQHF. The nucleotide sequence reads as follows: TGTGCCACCAGCAGAGATTGGAGGTTTGGCAATCAGCCCCAGCATTTT.